The rows below give T cell receptor beta chains drawn from one sample of a study of read filtering for tumor transcriptome and immune sequencing. TCRdb reanalysed the reads using MiXCR and keeps one entry per CDR3 protein. The top ten hold just under 25% of the sample, which has several thousand distinct CDR3 sequences, 21% seen once. Source material: a population of CD138-negative cells sorted from bone marrow. The source of these receptors is a donor at least 40 years old with multiple myeloma. The conserved cysteine and the conserved F or W are not part of the CDR3 here.

CDR3 protein: ASSQAATYRYEEDAEAF
J gene: TRBJ1-1
V gene: TRBV14

CDR3 protein: ASGSSGLAGIEQY
J gene: TRBJ2-7
V gene: TRBV7-9

CDR3 protein: ASSPGTGEQY
J gene: TRBJ2-7
V gene: TRBV7-9

CDR3 protein: ASSLYSTNTGELF
J gene: TRBJ2-2
V gene: TRBV12-3/TRBV12-4

CDR3 protein: SAGIGITEAF
J gene: TRBJ1-1
V gene: TRBV29-1

CDR3 protein: ASSFRDGGHEF
J gene: TRBJ2-1
V gene: TRBV7-9

CDR3 protein: SASYRLGSYNEQF
J gene: TRBJ2-1
V gene: TRBV20-1

CDR3 protein: ASGSPGQGVYEQY
J gene: TRBJ2-7
V gene: TRBV5-4

CDR3 protein: ASSLAGTGNGELF
J gene: TRBJ2-2
V gene: TRBV7-2

CDR3 protein: ASSVTSGSYEQY
J gene: TRBJ2-7
V gene: TRBV5-1

CDR3 protein: ASSDRDSSYEQY
J gene: TRBJ2-7
V gene: TRBV12-3/TRBV12-4

CDR3 protein: ATSGRVPGELF
J gene: TRBJ2-2
V gene: TRBV7-2